A single sample gave rise to the 11 T cell receptor beta chains below, sequenced in a study of cytomegalovirus exposure and HLA in healthy donors. With 60 Vbeta and 13 Jbeta primers, the PCR was carried out. Generated by immunoSEQ multiplex PCR, the TCRdb table keeps only in-frame clones and is missing some. The repertoire holds roughly 69,000 clones, with 73% as singletons. Sequencing was performed on PBMCs. The receptors come from a man aged 45-65 years in good health and CMV-seronegative.

The chain links TRBV5-1 to TRBJ1-3, with D unresolved. V gave up 0 bases and J gave up 4 bases, with 11 bases separating them. The CDR3 has 15 amino acids. CDR1 and CDR2 from the germline V gene are SGHRS and YFSETQ. CDR3 coding DNA: TGCGCCAGCAGCTTGGAATCGCGGGGAGGAAACACCATATATTTT. Its translation is CASSLESRGGNTIYF.

This clone showed up just once. The CDR3 DNA reads TGTGCCAGCTCATTGGACAGGCTCGCCTACAATGAGCAGTTCTTC. It yields the protein CASSLDRLAYNEQFF. The chain is built from TRBV27 and TRBJ2-1; 7 positions agree with TRBD1. The V and J ends lost 8 bases and 2 bases, in that order; junction bases with no gene match: 9. Germline CDR1 MNHEY, CDR2 SMNVEV (reference sequence). This CDR3 contains 15 residues.

The rearrangement uses TRBV6-5 and TRBJ1-2, with D unclear. Trimming removed 4 bases from V and 0 bases from J, with 6 bases in between. CDR3 size: 13 residues. Germline lookup yields CDR1 MNHEY and CDR2 SVGAGI. CDR3 loop: CASSWPANYGYTF. The CDR3 DNA reads as TGTGCCAGCAGTTGGCCAGCTAACTATGGCTACACCTTC.

There are a few counts of this clone. The genes are TRBV6-6 and TRBJ2-1; D may be TRBD1 (6 bases). V lost 0 bases and J 6 bases, leaving 15 bases between the germline ends. CDR3 size: 16 residues. Germline CDR1 is MNHNY and CDR2 is SVGAGI (reference sequence). CDR3 in amino acids: CASSYSRRGSGNEQFF. CDR3 sequence (DNA): TGTGCCAGCAGTTACTCACGCAGGGGTTCGGGCAATGAGCAGTTCTTC.

The chain joins TRBV13 to TRBJ1-3; tentatively, D is TRBD1 (5 bases). V was clipped by 5 bases and J by 2 bases, with 10 bases between them. The CDR3 has 14 residues. CDR1 is PRHDT and CDR2 is FYEKMQ in the germline V gene (reference sequence). The CDR3 DNA reads TGTGCCAGCAGCCTTCAGGGTCCTGGAAACACCATATATTTT. Its protein is CASSLQGPGNTIYF.

This clone appeared once. The chain carries TRBV9 and TRBJ1-2, with D possibly being TRBD1 (5 bases). Trimming took 0 bases from V and 8 from J, leaving 11 bases between them. From germline, CDR1 is SGDLS and CDR2 YYNGEE. This CDR3 has 13 residues. The CDR3 sequence is CASSVASPGGYTF. DNA for the CDR3: TGTGCCAGCAGCGTAGCTTCCCCAGGGGGCTACACCTTC.

This clone has just a few counts. This chain connects TRBV29-1 to TRBJ2-7; 12 nucleotides line up with TRBD2. The CDR3 extends over 14 amino acids. V shed 7 bases and J 2 bases; nucleotides not matched to a gene: 6. CDR1 is SQVTM, CDR2 ANQGSEA, per germline. This CDR3 is CSASLAGGTYEQYF. The CDR3 DNA follows: TGCAGCGCTTCTCTAGCGGGGGGGACCTACGAGCAGTACTTC.

The chain couples TRBV27 to TRBJ1-5, with D possibly TRBD1 on 6 matching bases. The CDR3 extends over 16 amino acids. Germline loops: CDR1 MNHEY, CDR2 SMNVEV (reference sequence). Trimming took off 1 base at V and 2 bases at J, with 12 bases between the two ends. The CDR3 coding sequence is TGTGCCAGCAGTTTATTGCGGGGGGCAGGCAATCAGCCCCAGCATTTT. This codes for CASSLLRGAGNQPQHF.

The rearrangement links TRBV13 to TRBJ2-3; TRBD2 matches at 14 bases. The CDR3 is 18 amino acids. Germline values: CDR1 PRHDT, CDR2 FYEKMQ (reference sequence). The V and J ends lost 11 bases and 2 bases, in that order; junction bases with no gene match: 15. The CDR3 reads CASTLTSGGGLDTDTQYF. For the CDR3, the DNA is TGTGCCTCGACCTTGACTAGCGGGGGGGGCTTGGACACAGATACGCAGTATTTT. The full variable domain, completed using reference TRBV13 and TRBJ2-3, is AAGVIQSPRHLIKEKRETATLKCYPIPRHDTVYWYQQGPGQDPQFLISFYEKMQSDKGSIPDRFSAQQFSDYHSELNMSSLELGDSALYFCASTLTSGGGLDTDTQYFGPGTRLTVL.

CDR3 DNA sequence: TGCGCCAGCAGCTTGGGTTACCCCTCGGACGAGCAGTACTTC. Its protein product is CASSLGYPSDEQYF. The V and J genes are TRBV5-1 and TRBJ2-7; unclear D gene. The germline V gene encodes CDR1 SGHRS and CDR2 YFSETQ. This CDR3 region has 14 residues. V was cut by 0 bases and J by 5 bases, with 12 bases left in between.

The J gene is TRBJ2-7, the V gene TRBV28; D gene ambiguous. V dropped 3 bases and J dropped 3 bases, with 6 bases sitting between them. The CDR3 sequence is 12 residues long. CDR1 is MDHEN and CDR2 is SYDVKM in the germline V gene. CDR3 amino acids: CASSFRGYEQYF. Written as DNA, the CDR3 is TGTGCCAGCAGTTTCCGCGGCTACGAGCAGTACTTC.